The 15 T cell receptor beta chains below were found in one sample sequenced in a study of T cell responses to AZD1222 COVID-19 vaccine. The repertoire was sequenced with immunoSEQ multiplex PCR; TCRdb's copy has only in-frame clones and lacks some. Of roughly 130,000 clones listed, roughly nine tenths are singletons. Sequencing was performed on peripheral blood, taken on day 0 of AZD1222 vaccination. The receptors shown here come from an adult in good health.

The chain combines TRBV12-3 or TRBV12-4 with TRBJ2-1, with D unclear. The length of the CDR3 is 12 residues. Trimming took off 3 bases at V and 6 bases at J, with 6 bases between the two ends. CDR3 loop: CASSFVTNEQFF. Written as DNA, the CDR3 is TGTGCCAGCAGTTTCGTTACCAATGAGCAGTTCTTC.

This rearrangement joins TRBV5-1 to TRBJ2-7, with D uncertain. This CDR3 has 13 residues. The V gene lost 0 bases and the J gene lost 1 base, with 5 bases spanning the gap. Germline CDR1 reads SGHRS; CDR2 reads YFSETQ. CDR3 residues: CASSLDGSYEQYF. In DNA form, the CDR3 reads TGCGCCAGCAGCTTGGACGGGTCCTACGAGCAGTACTTC.

J is TRBJ2-4 and V is TRBV18; 12 bases line up with TRBD2. Per the germline V gene, CDR1 is KGHSH and CDR2 is LQKENI. V was clipped by 2 bases and J by 0 bases; unmatched bases: 5. The CDR3 is 18 amino acids. DNA for the CDR3: TGTGCCAGCTCACCAGGACTAGCGGGGCTACTAGCCAAAAACATTCAGTACTTC. Translated: CASSPGLAGLLAKNIQYF.

The CDR3 coding sequence is TGCAGCGTTGAATATGGGGTCCGGGGCGCTGAAGCTTTCTTT. It translates to CSVEYGVRGAEAFF. V and J are TRBV29-1 and TRBJ1-1, with D maybe TRBD1 (5 bases). The V gene lost 2 bases and the J gene lost 6 bases, with 16 bases spanning the gap. Germline CDR1 and CDR2: SQVTM and ANQGSEA. The CDR3 contains 14 residues.

The genes are TRBV6-6 and TRBJ2-1; no clear D. The CDR3 contains 12 residues. Trimming left V 7 bases short and J 3 bases short, with 7 bases between. From germline, CDR1 is MNHNY and CDR2 SVGAGI (reference sequence). The CDR3 region is CASTPGYNEQFF. Written as DNA, the CDR3 is TGTGCCAGCACCCCGGGCTACAATGAGCAGTTCTTC.

The chain uses TRBV12-3 or TRBV12-4 and TRBJ1-4; D perhaps matches TRBD1 (5 bases). Trimming removed 6 bases at V and 10 bases at J, with 15 bases between. This CDR3 is built from 13 residues. CDR3 region: CASSMGRVGKLFF. In nucleotides, the CDR3 is TGTGCCAGCAGCATGGGCAGGGTAGGAAAACTGTTTTTT.

The rearrangement links TRBV16 to TRBJ2-7, with no clear D. This CDR3 is 13 amino acids long. V was clipped by 8 bases and J by 5 bases, with 16 bases between them. Germline V gives CDR1 KGHSY, CDR2 FQNENV. This CDR3 is CASLPRRGHEQYF. In DNA, the CDR3 is TGTGCCAGCCTCCCGAGGCGAGGACACGAGCAGTACTTC. The full variable domain, its missing parts supplied by reference TRBV16 and TRBJ2-7, is GEEVAQTPKHLVRGEGQKAKLYCAPIKGHSYVFWYQQVLKNEFKFLISFQNENVFDETGMPKERFSAKCLPNSPCSLEIQATKLEDSAVYFCASLPRRGHEQYFGPGTRLTVT.

This clone was detected only a few times. The chain couples TRBV19 to TRBJ2-1; no reliable D call. Trimming removed 1 base at V and 0 bases at J, with 7 bases between. Germline CDR1 is LNHDA and CDR2 is SQIVND (reference sequence). CDR3 length: 15 residues. The CDR3 DNA follows: TGTGCCAGTAGTATAGCTACCTACTCCTACAATGAGCAGTTCTTC. It translates to CASSIATYSYNEQFF.

This clone was detected only once. The genes are TRBV6-6 and TRBJ2-1, with D possibly being TRBD1 (5 bases). V lost 8 bases and J lost 6, with 14 bases in between. Looked up from germline, CDR1 is MNHNY and CDR2 is SVGAGI (reference sequence). There are 13 residues in the CDR3. CDR3 nucleotides: TGTGCCAGCGCCTTCCAGGGTTCCAATGAGCAGTTCTTC. The encoded protein is CASAFQGSNEQFF.

The V gene is TRBV5-4, the J gene TRBJ1-4; maybe TRBD1 (5 bases). This CDR3 has 14 residues. Per the germline V gene, CDR1 is SGHNT and CDR2 is YYREEE (reference sequence). The V gene lost 2 bases and the J gene lost 8 bases, with 13 bases spanning the gap. DNA of the CDR3: TGTGCCAGCAGCTTAGGGACGGGCGTAGAAAAACTGTTTTTT. Protein sequence: CASSLGTGVEKLFF. Looking up the rest from reference TRBV5-4 and TRBJ1-4 gives the full variable domain: ETGVTQSPTHLIKTRGQQVTLRCSSQSGHNTVSWYQQALGQGPQFIFQYYREEENGRGNFPPRFSGLQFPNYSSELNVNALELDDSALYLCASSLGTGVEKLFFGSGTQLSVL.

The sample holds one count of this clone. The chain has TRBV7-9 and TRBJ2-2; 10 bases fit TRBD2. Trimming cost V 1 base and J 6 bases; bases outside gene matches: 11. This CDR3 has 18 residues. Germline V gene lookup returns CDR1 SEHNR and CDR2 FQNEAQ (reference sequence). The CDR3 protein is CASSLETLAGVFSGELFF. The CDR3 nucleotides are TGTGCCAGCAGCTTAGAAACTCTAGCGGGAGTCTTTTCCGGGGAGCTGTTTTTT. Full variable domain (outside the CDR3, taken from reference TRBV7-9 and TRBJ2-2): DTGVSQNPRHKITKRGQNVTFRCDPISEHNRLYWYRQTLGQGPEFLTYFQNEAQLEKSRLLSDRFSAERPKGSFSTLEIQRTEQGDSAMYLCASSLETLAGVFSGELFFGEGSRLTVL.

The rearrangement uses TRBV5-5 and TRBJ1-5; D unresolved. The ends were cut back, 3 bases at V and 8 bases at J, with 12 bases in the middle. Germline V lookup: CDR1 SGHKS, CDR2 YYEKEE (reference sequence). CDR3 length: 13 amino acids. The CDR3 DNA is TGTGCCAGCAGCTCAGGACCGAGGGAGCCCCAGCATTTT. It encodes CASSSGPREPQHF. Supplemented by reference TRBV5-5 and TRBJ1-5, the full variable domain reads DAGVTQSPTHLIKTRGQQVTLRCSPISGHKSVSWYQQVLGQGPQFIFQYYEKEERGRGNFPDRFSARQFPNYSSELNVNALLLGDSALYLCASSSGPREPQHFGDGTRLSIL.

A few counts support this clone. The rearrangement uses TRBV12-3 or TRBV12-4 and TRBJ1-3, with D unresolved. The CDR3 extends over 13 amino acids. Trimming cost V 4 bases and J 4 bases, with 8 bases left between them. CDR3 sequence: CASSSRLGNTIYF. The CDR3 region has the DNA TGTGCCAGCAGTTCGCGGTTGGGAAACACCATATATTTT.

The chain recombines TRBV29-1 with TRBJ1-2, with unresolved D. This CDR3 spans 10 amino acids. Germline CDR1 reads SQVTM; CDR2 reads ANQGSEA. V lost 6 bases to trimming and J lost 4 bases, with 6 bases between them. CDR3 in DNA: TGCAGCGTAGATTCCTATGGCTACACCTTC. It is translated as CSVDSYGYTF.

The rearrangement joins TRBV6-6 to TRBJ2-1; D not resolved. Per germline, CDR1 MNHNY and CDR2 SVGAGI (reference sequence). Trimming pared 6 bases from V and 9 bases from J, leaving 24 bases between. The length of the CDR3 is 16 residues. CDR3 residues: CASSLKPLAGWSEQFF. The CDR3 DNA reads TGTGCCAGCAGCCTGAAACCCCTGGCCGGATGGAGTGAGCAGTTCTTC.